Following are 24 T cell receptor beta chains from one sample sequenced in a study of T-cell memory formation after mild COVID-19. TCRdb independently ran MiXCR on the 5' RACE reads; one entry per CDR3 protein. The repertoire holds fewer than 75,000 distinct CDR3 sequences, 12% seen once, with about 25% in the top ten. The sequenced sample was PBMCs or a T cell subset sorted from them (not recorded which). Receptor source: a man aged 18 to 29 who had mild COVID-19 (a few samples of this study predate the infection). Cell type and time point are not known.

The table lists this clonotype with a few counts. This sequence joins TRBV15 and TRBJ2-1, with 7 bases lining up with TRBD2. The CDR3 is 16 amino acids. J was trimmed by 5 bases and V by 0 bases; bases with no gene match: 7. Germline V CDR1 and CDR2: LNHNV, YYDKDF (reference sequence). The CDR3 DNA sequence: TGTGCCACCAGCAGAGACGGCGCTAGCGGAGACAATGAGCAGTTCTTC. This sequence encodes CATSRDGASGDNEQFF. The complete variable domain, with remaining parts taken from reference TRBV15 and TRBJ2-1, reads DAMVIQNPRYQVTQFGKPVTLSCSQTLNHNVMYWYQQKSSQAPKLLFHYYDKDFNNEADTPDNFQSRRPNTSFCFLDIRSPGLGDTAMYLCATSRDGASGDNEQFFGPGTRLTVL.

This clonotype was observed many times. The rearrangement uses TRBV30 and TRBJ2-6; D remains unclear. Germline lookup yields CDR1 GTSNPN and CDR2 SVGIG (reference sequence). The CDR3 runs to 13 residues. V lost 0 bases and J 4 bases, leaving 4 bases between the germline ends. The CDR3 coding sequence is TGTGCCTGGAGTGTAGGCGGGGCCAACGTCCTGACTTTC. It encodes CAWSVGGANVLTF. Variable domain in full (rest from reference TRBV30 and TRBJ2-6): SQTIHQWPATLVQPVGSPLSLECTVEGTSNPNLYWYRQAAGRGLQLLFYSVGIGQISSEVPQNLSASRPQDRQFILSSKKLLLSDSGFYLCAWSVGGANVLTFGAGSRLTVL.

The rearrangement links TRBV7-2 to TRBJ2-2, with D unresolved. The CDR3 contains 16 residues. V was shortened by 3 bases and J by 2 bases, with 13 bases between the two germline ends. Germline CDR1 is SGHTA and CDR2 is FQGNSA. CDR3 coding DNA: TGTGCCAGCAGCTTGTGGGCCACCAGAAACACCGGGGAGCTGTTTTTT. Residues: CASSLWATRNTGELFF.

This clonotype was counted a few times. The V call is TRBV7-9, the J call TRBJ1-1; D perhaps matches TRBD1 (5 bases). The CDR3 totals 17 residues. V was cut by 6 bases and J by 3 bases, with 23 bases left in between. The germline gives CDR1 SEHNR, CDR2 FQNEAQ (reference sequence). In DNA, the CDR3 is TGTGCCAGCAGTCGTACATGGGGGGGAAGGAAGGACACTGAAGCTTTCTTT. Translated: CASSRTWGGRKDTEAFF.

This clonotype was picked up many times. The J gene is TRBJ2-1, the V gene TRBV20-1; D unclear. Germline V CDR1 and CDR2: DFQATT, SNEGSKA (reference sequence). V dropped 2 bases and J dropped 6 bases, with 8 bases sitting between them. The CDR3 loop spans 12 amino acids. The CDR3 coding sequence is TGCAGTGCTAGAAGGCAAGGCAATGAGCAGTTCTTC. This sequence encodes CSARRQGNEQFF.

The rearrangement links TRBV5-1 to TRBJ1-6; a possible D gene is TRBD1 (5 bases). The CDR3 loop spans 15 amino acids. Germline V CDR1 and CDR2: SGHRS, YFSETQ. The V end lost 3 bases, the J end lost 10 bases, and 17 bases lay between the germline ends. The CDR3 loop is CASSWEGLRASPLHF. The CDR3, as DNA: TGCGCCAGCAGCTGGGAGGGGCTACGGGCCTCACCCCTCCACTTT.

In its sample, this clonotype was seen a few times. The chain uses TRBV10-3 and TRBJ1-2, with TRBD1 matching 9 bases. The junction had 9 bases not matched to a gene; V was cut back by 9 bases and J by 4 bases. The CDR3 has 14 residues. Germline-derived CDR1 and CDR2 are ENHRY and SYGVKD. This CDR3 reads CAIQGARSTYGYTF. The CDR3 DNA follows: TGTGCCATACAGGGGGCTCGGTCCACCTATGGCTACACCTTC.

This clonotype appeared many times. In nucleotides, the CDR3 is TGTGCCAGCAGCTCCGCCGGACTATTTGGGGAGACCCAGTACTTC. It codes for CASSSAGLFGETQYF. This rearrangement joins TRBV7-3 to TRBJ2-5, with D possibly matching TRBD2 (6 bases). V dropped 4 bases and J dropped 5 bases, with 17 bases sitting between them. Germline loops: CDR1 SGHTA, CDR2 FQGTGA. CDR3 size: 15 residues.

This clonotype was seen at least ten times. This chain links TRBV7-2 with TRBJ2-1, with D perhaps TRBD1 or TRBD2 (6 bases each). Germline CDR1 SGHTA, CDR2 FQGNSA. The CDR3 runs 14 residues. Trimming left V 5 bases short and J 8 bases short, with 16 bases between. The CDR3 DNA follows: TGTGCCAGCAGCCCCCCGGGGGCGGGCTATGAGCAGTTCTTC. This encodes CASSPPGAGYEQFF.

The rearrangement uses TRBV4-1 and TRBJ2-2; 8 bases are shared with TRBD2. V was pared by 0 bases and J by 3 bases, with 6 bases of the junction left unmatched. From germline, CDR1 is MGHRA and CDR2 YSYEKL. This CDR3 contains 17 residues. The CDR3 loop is CASSQDTSGGHTGELFF. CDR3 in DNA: TGCGCCAGCAGCCAAGATACAAGCGGGGGACACACCGGGGAGCTGTTTTTT.

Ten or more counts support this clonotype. The CDR3 DNA is TGTGCCAGCAGTTTAGGGGGCAATCGGCCCTACGAGCAGTACGTC. This gives the protein CASSLGGNRPYEQYV. The gene calls are TRBV28 and TRBJ2-7, with a weak D call TRBD1 (6 bases). V shed 2 bases and J shed 2 bases, with 13 bases lying between them. The CDR3 runs to 15 residues. Germline values: CDR1 MDHEN, CDR2 SYDVKM.

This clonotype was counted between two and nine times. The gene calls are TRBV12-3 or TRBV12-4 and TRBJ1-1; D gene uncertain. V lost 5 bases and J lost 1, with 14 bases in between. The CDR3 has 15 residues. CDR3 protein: CASSPVKGGNTEAFF. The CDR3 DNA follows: TGTGCCAGCAGTCCCGTGAAGGGAGGGAACACTGAAGCTTTCTTT.

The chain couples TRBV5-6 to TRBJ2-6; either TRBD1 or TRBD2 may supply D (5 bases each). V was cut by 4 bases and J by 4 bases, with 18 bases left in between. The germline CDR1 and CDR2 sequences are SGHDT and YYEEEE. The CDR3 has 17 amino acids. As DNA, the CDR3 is TGTGCCAGCAGCAAGGGACCTGTCACGAGCGGGGCCAACGTCCTGACTTTC. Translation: CASSKGPVTSGANVLTF.

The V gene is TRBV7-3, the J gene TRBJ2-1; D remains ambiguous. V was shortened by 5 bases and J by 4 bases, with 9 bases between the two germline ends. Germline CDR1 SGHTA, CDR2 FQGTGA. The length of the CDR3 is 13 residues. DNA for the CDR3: TGTGCCAGCAGCCCTACAGTGTACAATGAGCAGTTCTTC. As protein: CASSPTVYNEQFF.

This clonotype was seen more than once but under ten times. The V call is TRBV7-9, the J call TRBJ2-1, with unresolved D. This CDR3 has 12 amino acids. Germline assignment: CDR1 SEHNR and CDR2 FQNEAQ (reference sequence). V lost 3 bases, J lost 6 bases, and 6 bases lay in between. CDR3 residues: CASSLKGNEQFF. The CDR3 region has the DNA TGTGCCAGCAGCTTGAAGGGCAATGAGCAGTTCTTC.

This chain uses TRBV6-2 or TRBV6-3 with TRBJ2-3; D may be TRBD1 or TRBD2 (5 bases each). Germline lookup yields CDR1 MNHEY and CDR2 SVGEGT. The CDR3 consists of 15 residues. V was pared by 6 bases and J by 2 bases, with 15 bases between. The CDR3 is CASSPGTENTDTQYF. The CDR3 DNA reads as TGTGCCAGCAGCCCCGGGACGGAGAACACAGATACGCAGTATTTT.

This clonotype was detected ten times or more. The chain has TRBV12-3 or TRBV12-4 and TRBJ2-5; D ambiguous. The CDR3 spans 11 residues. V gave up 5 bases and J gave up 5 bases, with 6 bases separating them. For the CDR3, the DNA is TGTGCCAGCAGTCTGACGGAGACCCAGTACTTC. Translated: CASSLTETQYF.

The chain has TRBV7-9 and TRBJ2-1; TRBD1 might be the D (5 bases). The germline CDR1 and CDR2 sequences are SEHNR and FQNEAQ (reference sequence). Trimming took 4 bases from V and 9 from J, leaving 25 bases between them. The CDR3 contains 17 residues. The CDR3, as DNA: TGTGCCAGCAGCTCGCGGACGCAGGGAATAAGATGGGGTGAGCAGTTCTTC. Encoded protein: CASSSRTQGIRWGEQFF.

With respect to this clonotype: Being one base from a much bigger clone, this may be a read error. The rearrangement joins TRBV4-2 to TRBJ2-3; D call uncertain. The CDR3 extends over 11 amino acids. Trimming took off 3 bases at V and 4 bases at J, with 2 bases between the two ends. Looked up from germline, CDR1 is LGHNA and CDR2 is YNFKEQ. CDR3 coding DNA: TGTGCCAGCAGCCACGCAGATACGCAGTATTTT. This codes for CASSHADTQYF.

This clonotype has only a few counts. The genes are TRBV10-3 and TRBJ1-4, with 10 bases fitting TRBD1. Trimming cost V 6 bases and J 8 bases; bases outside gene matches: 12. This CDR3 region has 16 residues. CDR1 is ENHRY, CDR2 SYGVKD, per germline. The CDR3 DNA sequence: TGTGCCATCAGCACCCGACCGGGACAGGGGATAGAAAAACTGTTTTTT. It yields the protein CAISTRPGQGIEKLFF.

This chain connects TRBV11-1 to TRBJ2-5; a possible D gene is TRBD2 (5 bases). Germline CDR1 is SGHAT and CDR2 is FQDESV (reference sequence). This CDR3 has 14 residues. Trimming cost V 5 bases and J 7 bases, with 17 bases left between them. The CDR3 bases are TGTGCCAGCAGCCCGGGGAATGAGGTTGGGACCCAGTACTTC. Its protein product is CASSPGNEVGTQYF.

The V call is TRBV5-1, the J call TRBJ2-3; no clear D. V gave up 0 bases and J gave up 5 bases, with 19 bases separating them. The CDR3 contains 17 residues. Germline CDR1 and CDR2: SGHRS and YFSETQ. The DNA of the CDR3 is TGCGCCAGCAGCTTGGTCCTACAGATAAGCACGGGAGATACGCAGTATTTT. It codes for CASSLVLQISTGDTQYF.

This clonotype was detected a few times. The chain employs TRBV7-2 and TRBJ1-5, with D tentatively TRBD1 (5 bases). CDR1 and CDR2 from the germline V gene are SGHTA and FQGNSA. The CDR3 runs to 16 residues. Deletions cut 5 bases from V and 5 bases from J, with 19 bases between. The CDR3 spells CASSPVPGNIYQPQHF. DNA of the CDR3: TGTGCCAGCAGCCCCGTCCCAGGGAACATCTATCAGCCCCAGCATTTT. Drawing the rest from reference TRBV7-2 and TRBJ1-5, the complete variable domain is GAGVSQSPSNKVTEKGKDVELRCDPISGHTALYWYRQSLGQGLEFLIYFQGNSAPDKSGLPSDRFSAERTGGSVSTLTIQRTQQEDSAVYLCASSPVPGNIYQPQHFGDGTRLSIL.

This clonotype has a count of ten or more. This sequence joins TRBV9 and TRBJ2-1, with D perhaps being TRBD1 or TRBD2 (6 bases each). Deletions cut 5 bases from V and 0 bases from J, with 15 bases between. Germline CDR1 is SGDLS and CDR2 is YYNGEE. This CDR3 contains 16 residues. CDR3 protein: CASSENGGSSYNEQFF. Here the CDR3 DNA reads TGTGCCAGCAGTGAGAACGGGGGCAGCTCCTACAATGAGCAGTTCTTC.